This T cell receptor (beta chain) was documented in a study of blood T cells in healthy people across ages. Overall study findings and caveats: What prevented conclusive comparison of naive and antigen-experienced cells was that PBMCs were unsorted.

In its sample, this clonotype was seen a few times. Antigen: not known. Sample-barcoded 5' priming and a J-beta primer mix drove a second PCR of 7 to 11 cycles. TCRdb re-analysed the 5' RACE reads in MiXCR, keeping a single row per CDR3 protein. The data show hundreds of thousands of distinct CDR3 sequences, roughly 56% seen once. The CDR3 totals 14 residues. V was trimmed by 6 bases and J by 9 bases, leaving 19 bases between them. The germline V gene encodes CDR1 SGHRS and CDR2 YFSETQ. V gene TRBV5-1 combines with J gene TRBJ2-1; D is tentatively TRBD1 or TRBD2 (5 bases each). Input material: blood. This clonotype was sampled from a man between 40 and 49 years old in good health. For the CDR3, the DNA is TGCGCCAGCAATCCAGGGCCTAGCCGGGGTGAGCAGTTCTTC. It codes for CASNPGPSRGEQFF.